The 9 T cell receptor beta chains given below trace back to one sample, sequenced in a study of Graves' ophthalmopathy and Graves' hyperthyroidism. Investigators amplified TCR beta CDR3 regions from RNA transcripts. Investigators did first-round RT-PCR with HTBI primers, then second-round multiplex PCR. Using its own MiXCR run on the multiplex PCR reads, TCRdb lists one record per CDR3 protein. The data contain about 220,000 distinct CDR3 sequences, 20% to 25% of them singletons. The specimen sequenced was peripheral blood. The receptors shown here come from a woman between 45 and 65 years old with Graves' ophthalmopathy.

This clonotype has only a few counts. This rearrangement joins TRBV28 to TRBJ2-5; no firm D call. The V end was cut by 8 bases, the J end by 5 bases, with 9 bases between. The CDR3 extends over 11 amino acids. Germline CDR1 and CDR2: MDHEN and SYDVKM. CDR3 coding DNA: TGTGCCAGCCGAATCGCCGAGACCCAGTACTTC. Residues: CASRIAETQYF.

The chain carries TRBV2 and TRBJ1-6; the match to TRBD1 covers 10 bases. V lost 5 bases to trimming and J lost 6 bases; unmatched junction nucleotides: 4. The V gene's germline CDR1 is SNHLY and CDR2 FYNNEI. This CDR3 is 15 amino acids long. CDR3 sequence: CASSMDRGVNSPLHF. The CDR3 DNA is TGTGCCAGCAGTATGGACAGGGGGGTTAATTCACCCCTCCACTTT.

This clonotype has a handful of counts. The chain employs TRBV12-3 or TRBV12-4 and TRBJ2-7, with D perhaps TRBD1 (6 bases). The V and J ends lost 6 bases and 6 bases respectively, with 18 bases between them. This CDR3 contains 14 residues. CDR3 DNA sequence: TGTGCCAGCAGAACGACAGGTATACGGACCGAGCAGTACTTC. It yields the protein CASRTTGIRTEQYF.

This clonotype showed up many times. The chain employs TRBV2 and TRBJ2-7; 7 nucleotides match TRBD1. The germline V gene encodes CDR1 SNHLY and CDR2 FYNNEI. This CDR3 region has 14 residues. V gave up 9 bases and J gave up 2 bases; unmatched junction bases: 10. CDR3 sequence (DNA): TGTGCCAGAAGTACCCCGGGACAGACCTACGAGCAGTACTTC. This translates into CARSTPGQTYEQYF.

This clonotype has a count of ten or more. V and J are TRBV20-1 and TRBJ2-5, with 8 bases lining up with TRBD2. The CDR3 has 13 amino acids. Germline assignment: CDR1 DFQATT and CDR2 SNEGSKA (reference sequence). Trimming cost V 3 bases and J 7 bases; bases outside gene matches: 7. The CDR3 region has the DNA TGCAGTGCTAGGAAAGCGGGAGAGGTGACCCAGTACTTC. This gives the protein CSARKAGEVTQYF.

The gene calls are TRBV6-1 and TRBJ2-7; TRBD2 matches 9 bases. J gave up 3 bases and V 4 bases, and 7 bases lay outside the gene matches. This CDR3 comprises 15 residues. The germline V gene has CDR1 MNHNS and CDR2 SASEGT. CDR3 nucleotides: TGTGCCAGCAGTGGTCCTAGCGGGAACATCTACGAGCAGTACTTC. It yields the protein CASSGPSGNIYEQYF.

The CDR3 sequence is CASSERGGGAEQYF. CDR3 bases: TGTGCCAGCAGTGAGCGGGGGGGAGGGGCCGAGCAGTACTTC. The chain combines TRBV25-1 with TRBJ2-7; 9 nucleotides agree with TRBD2. The CDR3 is 14 residues long. CDR1 is MGHDK and CDR2 is SYGVNS in the germline V gene. The V segment lost 3 bases and the J segment 6 bases; nucleotides outside the gene matches: 6.

The sample holds many counts of this clonotype. The gene calls are TRBV6-1 and TRBJ2-7; tentative D call: TRBD1 (5 bases). This CDR3 spans 14 amino acids. Germline lookup yields CDR1 MNHNS and CDR2 SASEGT. The V and J ends lost 3 bases and 3 bases respectively, with 12 bases between them. The CDR3 nucleotides are TGTGCCAGCAGTGACACGGACACTAACTACGAGCAGTACTTC. This translates into CASSDTDTNYEQYF.

This clonotype was seen at least ten times. The genes are TRBV12-3 or TRBV12-4 and TRBJ2-5; 8 nucleotides line up with TRBD1. CDR3 length equals 13 residues. V shed 1 base and J 9 bases; nucleotides not matched to a gene: 4. Here the CDR3 reads CASSLGQGMAQYF. The CDR3 DNA sequence: TGTGCCAGCAGTTTAGGACAGGGGATGGCCCAGTACTTC.